This T cell receptor (beta chain) was sequenced in a study of blood T cell repertoires in COVID-19. On the study more broadly: Some COVID-19 samples were acute and others convalescent; all came from the United States, Italy and Spain. Sample material is recorded as cDNA or gDNA derived from T cells, B-cell-depleted T cells, or PBMCs.

The CDR3 consists of 14 residues. The V and J ends lost 6 bases and 4 bases respectively, with 15 bases between them. Looked up from germline, CDR1 is WNHNN and CDR2 is SYGVQD (reference sequence). As processed by the authors: Reference gene primer amplification gave estimated nucleated cell counts. Clones were sequenced by immunoSEQ multiplex PCR, and TCRdb holds only the in-frame ones, with some missing. Clonal size and the V and J genes are those of that table, whereas D and trimming came from the DNA. The data show about 54,000 clones, 90% seen once. The receptor's source is a woman aged 40 to 50 with active COVID-19. The sequencing sample was made of peripheral blood. The chain has TRBV10-1 and TRBJ1-1; no reliable D call. The CDR3 sequence: CASSPTRLGTEAFF. CDR3 in DNA: TGCGCCAGCAGCCCAACTAGGTTGGGCACTGAAGCTTTCTTT.